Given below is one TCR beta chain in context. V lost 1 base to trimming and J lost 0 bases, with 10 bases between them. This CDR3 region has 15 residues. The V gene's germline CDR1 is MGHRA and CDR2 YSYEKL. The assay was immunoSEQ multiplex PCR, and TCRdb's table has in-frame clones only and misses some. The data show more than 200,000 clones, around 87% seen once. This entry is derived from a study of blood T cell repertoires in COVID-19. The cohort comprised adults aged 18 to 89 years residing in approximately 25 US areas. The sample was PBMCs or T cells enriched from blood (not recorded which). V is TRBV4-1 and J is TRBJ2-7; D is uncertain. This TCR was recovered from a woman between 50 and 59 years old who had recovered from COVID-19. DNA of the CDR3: TGCGCCAGCAGCCAAGTTCCAAGCGACTCCTACGAGCAGTACTTC. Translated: CASSQVPSDSYEQYF.